This T cell receptor beta chain came from a study of beta chain features in type 1 diabetes. Whole-study context: On cell yields, gender and age, patients and healthy donors were similar. Study conclusions and caveats: Type 1 diabetes patients had fewer VDJ junction insertions and more deletions. In these data, an HLA type influence on TCRB rearrangement remained unresolved. Cells that show high TCR expression could be over-represented by cDNA sequencing. Type 1 diabetes patients showed a moderate but significant shortening of TCRB CDR3s in all four CD4+ subsets.

J lost 8 bases, V lost 2 bases, and 10 bases had no gene match. The CDR3 totals 15 residues. Germline-derived CDR1 and CDR2 are SGHRS and YFSETQ. Every isolated RNA sample was fully reverse transcribed, so sequencing captured expressed TCRB transcripts. Assay: immunoSEQ multiplex PCR; the TCRdb copy retains only in-frame clones and omits some. The sample contains some 350,000 clones, about 10% of which appear only once. As for this clone: Its antigen is not identified.

Material for sequencing was central memory CD4+ T cells from blood. The chain couples TRBV5-1 to TRBJ1-1; 9 positions agree with TRBD1. The sequence was collected from a man between 25 and 39 years old with type 1 diabetes. The CDR3, as DNA: TGCGCCAGCAGCTTAGCGGGACAGGGCGTATCAGAAGCTTTCTTT. Translated: CASSLAGQGVSEAFF. Full variable domain (remainder filled in from reference TRBV5-1 and TRBJ1-1): KAGVTQTPRYLIKTRGQQVTLSCSPISGHRSVSWYQQTPGQGLQFLFEYFSETQRNKGNFPGRFSGRQFSNSRSEMNVSTLELGDSALYLCASSLAGQGVSEAFFGQGTRLTVV.